This T cell receptor beta chain comes out of a study of cytomegalovirus exposure and HLA in healthy donors. Across the whole study: The 550 to 700 first-cohort repertoires and the 110 or so validation repertoires shared the same platform, a later analysis reported.

With respect to this clone: Antigen unknown.

Study-wide findings and caveats: Some TCR beta chains (more than 150 of them) were listed as cytomegalovirus-associated. The study found most TCR sequences rare, yet found some public TCRs in many donors.

Here immunoSEQ multiplex PCR was the method, and the copy in TCRdb shows in-frame clones only, minus some. The profile covers over 200,000 clones, with around 90% appearing a single time and 1.5% to 2.5% taken by the ten largest. The sample consisted of PBMCs. The TCR was taken from a woman aged 18-29 years in good health and CMV-seropositive.

CDR3 in amino acids: CASGDRLKGASATSYEQYF. The DNA for the CDR3 is TGTGCCAGCGGGGACAGGCTCAAGGGGGCTAGCGCCACGTCCTACGAGCAGTACTTC. The chain is built from TRBV28 and TRBJ2-7; 8 bases map to TRBD1. CDR3 length equals 19 residues. V lost 8 bases and J lost 1; bases outside the gene matches: 22. Germline V gives CDR1 MDHEN, CDR2 SYDVKM.